This T cell receptor (beta chain) derives from a study of T cell repertoires in cytomegalovirus infection. Comments on this clonotype: Its antigen is undetermined.

TCRdb redid the calling of the reads with MiXCR, one entry per CDR3 protein. This table holds some 500,000 distinct CDR3 sequences, about 40% found once. This clonotype was obtained from a human donor in good health (CMV status not recorded). Some clones in this sample may be carry-over from other donors' samples. The sequences come from cultured PBMCs, collected from culture after CMV antigen stimulation.

The CDR3 loop reads CASSKRLAGSTGELFF. DNA of the CDR3: TGTGCCAGCAGCAAGCGACTAGCGGGGAGCACCGGGGAGCTGTTTTTT. The rearrangement links TRBV11-2 to TRBJ2-2; 11 bases are a match to TRBD2. The CDR3 totals 16 residues. Germline CDR1 is SGHAT and CDR2 is FQNNGV. Losses at the gene ends were 5 bases for V and 4 bases for J; bases not matched to a gene: 6.